Below are 15 T cell receptor beta chains sequenced from a single sample in a study of T cells in Graves' hyperthyroidism and ophthalmopathy. The source material, RNA transcripts, was used to amplify TCR beta CDR3 regions. A first-round RT-PCR of the TCR CDR3 used the HTBI primer set. MiXCR, applied by TCRdb to the multiplex PCR reads, yields one record per CDR3 protein. Found here are about 500,000 distinct CDR3 sequences, 16% of them singletons; the top ten hold roughly 18%. Sequenced input: blood. The source of these receptors is a woman between 18 and 30 years old with Graves' hyperthyroidism.

This clonotype has at least ten counts. This chain joins TRBV3-1 and TRBJ2-1, with D tentatively TRBD2 (6 bases). Trimming removed 5 bases from V and 0 bases from J, with 11 bases in between. Germline CDR1 is LGHDT and CDR2 is YNNKEL (reference sequence). The CDR3 runs 15 residues. CDR3 amino acids: CASSRGGASYNEQFF. CDR3 bases: TGTGCCAGCAGCAGGGGCGGGGCCTCCTACAATGAGCAGTTCTTC.

This clonotype has at least ten counts. In DNA, the CDR3 is TGTGCCAGCAGCTCGGGGTTGTATAGCACAGATACGCAGTATTTT. Translation: CASSSGLYSTDTQYF. The chain carries TRBV7-6 and TRBJ2-3; perhaps TRBD2 as D (5 bases). Germline lookup yields CDR1 SGHVS and CDR2 FNYEAQ. V was cut by 4 bases and J by 0 bases, with 11 bases left in between. CDR3 size: 15 residues.

This clonotype occurred a few times. The rearrangement links TRBV27 to TRBJ2-2; tentatively, D is TRBD2 (5 bases). This CDR3 spans 15 amino acids. Deletions cut 6 bases from V and 5 bases from J, with 16 bases between. Germline V gene lookup returns CDR1 MNHEY and CDR2 SMNVEV (reference sequence). CDR3 nucleotides: TGTGCCAGCAGCCCTGTTGAGGGTGTGACCGGGGAGCTGTTTTTT. Protein sequence: CASSPVEGVTGELFF.

The chain joins TRBV16 to TRBJ2-7, with D possibly TRBD2 on 5 matching bases. The CDR3 sequence is 15 residues long. V lost 5 bases to trimming and J lost 2 bases, with 16 bases between them. Germline CDR1 KGHSY, CDR2 FQNENV. The CDR3 sequence is CASSSLAGRTYEQYF. CDR3 nucleotide sequence: TGTGCCAGCAGCAGTCTAGCCGGAAGAACCTACGAGCAGTACTTC. Variable domain in full (rest from reference TRBV16 and TRBJ2-7): GEEVAQTPKHLVRGEGQKAKLYCAPIKGHSYVFWYQQVLKNEFKFLISFQNENVFDETGMPKERFSAKCLPNSPCSLEIQATKLEDSAVYFCASSSLAGRTYEQYFGPGTRLTVT.

This clonotype was seen ten or more times. This chain connects TRBV2 to TRBJ1-2; maybe TRBD1 (6 bases). V was shortened by 8 bases and J by 10 bases, with 14 bases between the two germline ends. The CDR3 consists of 11 residues. Germline CDR1 is SNHLY and CDR2 is FYNNEI. As DNA, the CDR3 is TGTGCCAGCTTCCCCGGGACATTCTACACCTTC. Protein: CASFPGTFYTF.

DNA of the CDR3: TGTGCCAGCAGCCCCGACGGACTAAAAATGGGCAATGAGCAGTTCTTC. Translating gives CASSPDGLKMGNEQFF. The V gene is TRBV13, the J gene TRBJ2-1, with a tentative D call TRBD2 (6 bases). Germline V gene data show CDR1 as PRHDT and CDR2 as FYEKMQ (reference sequence). The V end lost 5 bases, the J end lost 6 bases, and 20 bases lay between the germline ends. The CDR3 contains 16 residues. Full variable domain (rest looked up from reference TRBV13 and TRBJ2-1): AAGVIQSPRHLIKEKRETATLKCYPIPRHDTVYWYQQGPGQDPQFLISFYEKMQSDKGSIPDRFSAQQFSDYHSELNMSSLELGDSALYFCASSPDGLKMGNEQFFGPGTRLTVL.

This clonotype was observed many times. The V gene is TRBV27, the J gene TRBJ2-1, with a weak D call TRBD2 (5 bases). V was trimmed by 2 bases and J by 1 base, leaving 12 bases between them. The CDR3 sequence is 16 residues long. CDR1 is MNHEY, CDR2 SMNVEV, per germline (reference sequence). In nucleotides, the CDR3 is TGTGCCAGCAGTTTAATCTCGCGGAGGTCCTACAATGAGCAGTTCTTC. Residues: CASSLISRRSYNEQFF.

Regarding this clonotype: This may arise from a read error, as a much more abundant clone is one base away. The rearrangement joins TRBV2 to TRBJ2-1, with D possibly TRBD2 on 6 matching bases. There are 13 residues in the CDR3. Germline loops: CDR1 SNHLY, CDR2 FYNNEI. V was shortened by 3 bases and J by 6 bases, with 9 bases between the two germline ends. The CDR3, as DNA: TGTGCCAGCAGTGATGGGAGGCGCAATGAGCAGTTCTTC. Amino acids: CASSDGRRNEQFF.

At least ten counts were recorded for this clonotype. The V and J genes are TRBV16 and TRBJ1-1; the D is unclear. This CDR3 contains 12 residues. Deletions cut 2 bases from V and 7 bases from J, with 8 bases between. In germline, CDR1 is KGHSY, CDR2 FQNENV. DNA of the CDR3: TGTGCCAGCAGCCAAACTCCGAGTGAAGCTTTCTTT. Protein product: CASSQTPSEAFF.

Ten or more counts support this clonotype. The genes are TRBV20-1 and TRBJ1-1; D is unclear. CDR1 and CDR2 (germline): DFQATT, SNEGSKA (reference sequence). The length of the CDR3 is 17 residues. Trimming took off 0 bases at V and 4 bases at J, with 21 bases between the two ends. CDR3 nucleotide sequence: TGCAGTGCTAGAGATCACCGCGTACGCCGACACGTCACTGAAGCTTTCTTT. The encoded protein is CSARDHRVRRHVTEAFF.

Ten or more counts support this clonotype. The chain combines TRBV11-1 with TRBJ2-5; D gene ambiguous. Trimming removed 0 bases at V and 3 bases at J, with 2 bases between. Germline V gives CDR1 SGHAT, CDR2 FQDESV (reference sequence). This CDR3 contains 12 residues. This CDR3 is CASSLAKETQYF. The CDR3, as DNA: TGTGCCAGCAGCTTAGCAAAAGAGACCCAGTACTTC.

This clonotype was recorded a few times. This chain uses TRBV3-1 with TRBJ2-1, with D maybe TRBD1 (5 bases). The CDR3 has 14 residues. Looked up from germline, CDR1 is LGHDT and CDR2 is YNNKEL (reference sequence). V was cut by 3 bases and J by 1 base, with 7 bases left in between. The chain's CDR3 is CASSQDTSYNEQFF. CDR3 nucleotide sequence: TGTGCCAGCAGCCAGGACACTTCCTACAATGAGCAGTTCTTC.

This clonotype was seen repeatedly, ten times or more. The chain combines TRBV20-1 with TRBJ2-5; D may correspond to TRBD1 or TRBD2 (7 bases each). Germline CDR1 and CDR2: DFQATT and SNEGSKA (reference sequence). With 3 bases removed from V and 4 bases from J, the gap between germline ends came to 18 bases. The CDR3 has 15 residues. The chain's CDR3 is CSASLQGGSRETQYF. CDR3 in DNA: TGCAGTGCTAGTCTGCAGGGGGGGTCGCGAGAGACCCAGTACTTC.

This clonotype was detected ten times or more. The V gene is TRBV7-2, the J gene TRBJ2-5; D possibly corresponds to TRBD2 (6 bases). V lost 5 bases, J lost 5 bases, and 15 bases lay in between. This CDR3 is built from 14 residues. Germline CDR1 and CDR2: SGHTA and FQGNSA. The CDR3 bases are TGTGCCAGCAGCACTAGGACGGGGACTGAGACCCAGTACTTC. This encodes CASSTRTGTETQYF.

This clonotype turned up a few times. This chain connects TRBV10-3 to TRBJ1-5; 7 nucleotides match TRBD1. V was clipped by 6 bases and J by 0 bases; unmatched bases: 2. The CDR3 consists of 14 residues. Germline V gene sequence: CDR1 ENHRY, CDR2 SYGVKD. The CDR3 DNA sequence: TGTGCCATCAGACGGGACAGTAGCAATCAGCCCCAGCATTTT. The encoded protein is CAIRRDSSNQPQHF.